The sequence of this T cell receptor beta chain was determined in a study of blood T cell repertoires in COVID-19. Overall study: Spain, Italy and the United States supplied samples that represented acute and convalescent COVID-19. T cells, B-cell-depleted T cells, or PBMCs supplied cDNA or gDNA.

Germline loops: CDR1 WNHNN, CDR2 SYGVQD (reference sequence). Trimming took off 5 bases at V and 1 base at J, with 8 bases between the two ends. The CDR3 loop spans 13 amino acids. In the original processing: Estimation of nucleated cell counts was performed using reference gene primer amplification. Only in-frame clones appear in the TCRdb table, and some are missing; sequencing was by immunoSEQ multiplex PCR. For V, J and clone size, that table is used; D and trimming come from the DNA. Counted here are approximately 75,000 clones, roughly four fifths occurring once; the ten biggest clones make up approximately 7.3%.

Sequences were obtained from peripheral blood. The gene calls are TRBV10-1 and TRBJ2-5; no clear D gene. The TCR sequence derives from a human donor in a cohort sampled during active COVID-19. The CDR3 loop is CASSTGSQETQYF. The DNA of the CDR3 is TGCGCCAGCAGTACCGGGTCCCAAGAGACCCAGTACTTC.